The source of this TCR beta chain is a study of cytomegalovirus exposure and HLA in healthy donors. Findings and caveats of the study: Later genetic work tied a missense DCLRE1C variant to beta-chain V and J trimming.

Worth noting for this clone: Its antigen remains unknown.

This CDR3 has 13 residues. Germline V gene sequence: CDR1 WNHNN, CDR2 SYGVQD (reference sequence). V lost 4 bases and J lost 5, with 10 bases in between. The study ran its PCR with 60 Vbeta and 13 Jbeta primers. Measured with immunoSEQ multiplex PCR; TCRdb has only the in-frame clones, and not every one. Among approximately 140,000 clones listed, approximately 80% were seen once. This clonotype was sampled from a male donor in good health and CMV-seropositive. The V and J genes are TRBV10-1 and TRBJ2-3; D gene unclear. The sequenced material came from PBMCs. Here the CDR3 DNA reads TGCGCCAGCAGTGTTTGTCGACAAGATACGCAGTATTTT. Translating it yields CASSVCRQDTQYF.